Detailed here is one TCR beta chain. Using immunoSEQ multiplex PCR, the repertoire was profiled, and TCRdb retains in-frame clones only, with some absent. The sample has some 200,000 clones; around nine tenths are singletons. This sample is drawn from a study of blood T cell repertoires in COVID-19. Germline assignment: CDR1 SGHAT and CDR2 FQNNGV. CDR3 length: 13 residues. The V end was cut by 1 base, the J end by 11 bases, with 14 bases between. The chain recombines TRBV11-2 with TRBJ1-1; D is uncertain. The sample consisted of peripheral blood. This clonotype originated in a young man with active or convalescent COVID-19. CDR3 coding DNA: TGTGCCAGCAGCTTAGGGATCCGGGATATGGCTTTCTTT. Translation gives CASSLGIRDMAFF.